This T cell receptor (beta chain) was obtained from a study of blood T cell repertoires in COVID-19. Study overall: The cDNA or gDNA used as material had been derived from T cells, B-cell-depleted T cells, or PBMCs.

The V gene lost 3 bases and the J gene lost 7 bases, with 13 bases spanning the gap. CDR3 length: 13 residues. Germline V CDR1 and CDR2: LGHDT, YNNKEL (reference sequence). Original methodology: Counts of nucleated cells, estimated from reference gene primer amplification, were obtained. Measured with immunoSEQ multiplex PCR; TCRdb has only the in-frame clones, and not every one. The DNA was the basis for D and trimming; V, J and clone size are from that table. Here the sample spans about 35,000 clones, under 90% being singletons. The clonotype originates from a man aged 50-60 years with acute or convalescent COVID-19. Sequenced: peripheral blood. The chain couples TRBV3-1 (or the pseudogene TRBV3-2) to TRBJ2-7, with D possibly being TRBD2 (6 bases). CDR3 DNA: TGTGCCAGCAGCCAGGGGGGACGCTGGGAGCAGTACTTC. This translates into CASSQGGRWEQYF.